A single sample is the source of the 31 T cell receptor beta chains below, sequenced in a study of human T cells and chemical hapten exposure. MiXCR, run by TCRdb on the RACE reads, gives a single entry per CDR3 protein. There are 30,000 to 40,000 distinct CDR3 sequences in the sample; less than 9% occur only once, and 1% to 1.5% lies in the top ten. Time point given: pre-sensitization, week 0. Treatment denoted: therapeutic diphenylcyclopropenone sensitization with weekly scalp DPC. The sample consisted of whole blood, taken in connection with sensitization to the hapten diphenylcyclopropenone (DPC). These TCRs come from a woman aged 45-60 years with alopecia areata. Some clones in this sample may be carry-over from other donors' samples.

This clonotype was seen at least ten times. The chain uses TRBV5-1 and TRBJ1-1; the match to TRBD1 covers 7 bases. Germline CDR1 reads SGHRS; CDR2 reads YFSETQ. The V gene end was trimmed by 3 bases and the J gene end by 0 bases; junction bases not matched to a gene: 11. The CDR3 loop spans 17 amino acids. The CDR3 loop is CASSSTGTRILNTEAFF. CDR3 DNA sequence: TGCGCCAGCAGCTCGACAGGGACCCGAATTCTGAACACTGAAGCTTTCTTT.

This clonotype was counted at least ten times. This chain uses TRBV11-3 with TRBJ1-1; maybe TRBD1 (6 bases). Germline-derived CDR1 and CDR2 are SGHNT and YENEEA. The germline V and J ends were trimmed by 5 bases and 4 bases, with 17 bases remaining between them. The CDR3 has 15 residues. CDR3 nucleotide sequence: TGTGCCAGCAGCCCAAAGGGCAGGGGCATCACTGAAGCTTTCTTT. It specifies CASSPKGRGITEAFF. The complete variable domain, with remaining parts taken from reference TRBV11-3 and TRBJ1-1, reads EAGVVQSPRYKIIEKKQPVAFWCNPISGHNTLYWYLQNLGQGPELLIRYENEEAVDDSQLPKDRFSAERLKGVDSTLKIQPAELGDSAVYLCASSPKGRGITEAFFGQGTRLTVV.

This clonotype was detected many times. The V call is TRBV4-1, the J call TRBJ2-7; D ambiguous. The CDR3 sequence is 14 residues long. The germline gives CDR1 MGHRA, CDR2 YSYEKL. V was clipped by 5 bases and J by 2 bases, with 13 bases between them. The chain's CDR3 is CASSGKGDAYEQYF. CDR3 DNA: TGCGCCAGCAGCGGGAAGGGCGACGCCTACGAGCAGTACTTC.

This clonotype was counted at least ten times. The rearrangement links TRBV20-1 to TRBJ2-1; TRBD2 agrees at 15 bases. The V and J ends lost 6 bases and 9 bases, in that order; junction bases with no gene match: 9. The CDR3 loop spans 15 amino acids. Germline-derived CDR1 and CDR2 are DFQATT and SNEGSKA (reference sequence). As DNA, the CDR3 is TGCAGTGCGAGACCGGGACTAGCGGGAGGTGGTGAGCAGTTCTTC. Protein product: CSARPGLAGGGEQFF.

This clonotype was counted at least ten times. The gene calls are TRBV18 and TRBJ1-1; no firm D call. CDR3 length: 14 amino acids. Germline V gene lookup returns CDR1 KGHSH and CDR2 LQKENI. Trimming left V 3 bases short and J 1 base short, with 9 bases between. The CDR3 sequence is CASSPTRANTEAFF. CDR3 in DNA: TGTGCCAGCTCACCGACCAGAGCGAACACTGAAGCTTTCTTT.

This clonotype came up many times. The chain carries TRBV7-6 and TRBJ1-3; 7 bases line up with TRBD1. Germline CDR1 and CDR2: SGHVS and FNYEAQ. The CDR3 consists of 16 residues. With V trimmed by 5 bases and J by 1 base, 8 bases remained unmatched. The CDR3, as DNA: TGTGCCAGCAGCCCCCGGGACAGTCGATCTGGAAACACCATATATTTT. It specifies CASSPRDSRSGNTIYF.

In its sample, this clonotype was seen many times. V and J are TRBV20-1 and TRBJ1-1; the match to TRBD1 covers 12 bases. Germline V gene sequence: CDR1 DFQATT, CDR2 SNEGSKA (reference sequence). J gave up 4 bases and V 6 bases, and 12 bases lay outside the gene matches. This CDR3 has 16 amino acids. DNA of the CDR3: TGCAGTGCGCGTCCGGGACAGGGGGCGCGGGGCACTGAAGCTTTCTTT. Its protein is CSARPGQGARGTEAFF.

There are a few counts of this clonotype. The rearrangement joins TRBV21-1 to TRBJ1-4. TRBV21-1 is annotated as a pseudogene. The CDR3 extends over 14 amino acids. The CDR3: CASTSGPVREKLFF. CDR3 sequence (DNA): TGTGCCAGCACCTCGGGCCCCGTACGGGAAAAACTGTTTTTT.

CDR3: CSVGRGGQETQYF. In nucleotides, the CDR3 is TGCAGCGTTGGGAGGGGCGGTCAAGAGACCCAGTACTTC. The chain employs TRBV29-1 and TRBJ2-5; maybe TRBD2 (6 bases). Germline loops: CDR1 SQVTM, CDR2 ANQGSEA. With 4 bases removed from V and 2 bases from J, the gap between germline ends came to 11 bases. The CDR3 has 13 residues.

In this sample, this clonotype turned up many times. The rearrangement links TRBV5-6 to TRBJ2-5; perhaps TRBD1 as D (6 bases). Trimming left V 4 bases short and J 1 base short, with 11 bases between. CDR1 SGHDT and CDR2 YYEEEE come from the germline V gene. This CDR3 region has 14 residues. The CDR3, as DNA: TGTGCCAGCAGCCCCCGGGACACCCAAGAGACCCAGTACTTC. It encodes CASSPRDTQETQYF.

This clonotype was detected only a few times. V gene TRBV7-9 combines with J gene TRBJ2-1; 8 bases are shared with TRBD1. The CDR3 consists of 14 residues. Germline loops: CDR1 SEHNR, CDR2 FQNEAQ (reference sequence). Trimming took 2 bases from V and 6 from J; bases not matched to a gene: 3. The CDR3 nucleotides read TGTGCCAGCAGCTTATTCCAGGGGGCCAATGAGCAGTTCTTC. Translating it yields CASSLFQGANEQFF.

This clonotype was found a few times. This chain connects TRBV16 to TRBJ2-1, with 9 bases lining up with TRBD1. The CDR3 runs 15 residues. Germline V CDR1 and CDR2: KGHSY, FQNENV. J was trimmed by 6 bases and V by 4 bases; bases with no gene match: 7. The CDR3 DNA reads TGTGCCAGCAGCCCCGCTACAGGGGGCCCCAATGAGCAGTTCTTC. Its protein is CASSPATGGPNEQFF.

This clonotype was observed many times. This rearrangement joins TRBV2 to TRBJ1-5; D call uncertain. Trimming stripped 7 bases from V and 0 bases from J, with 10 bases between. Germline CDR1 is SNHLY and CDR2 is FYNNEI. The CDR3 covers 14 residues. CDR3 protein: CASNKGVSNQPQHF. CDR3 nucleotide sequence: TGTGCCAGCAACAAGGGAGTTAGCAATCAGCCCCAGCATTTT.

Only a few counts were recorded for this clonotype. The genes are TRBV27 and TRBJ2-5; 7 nucleotides match TRBD2. The germline V gene encodes CDR1 MNHEY and CDR2 SMNVEV (reference sequence). This CDR3 is built from 15 residues. The V segment lost 6 bases and the J segment 0 bases; nucleotides outside the gene matches: 7. CDR3 in amino acids: CASRGEAGYQETQYF. DNA for the CDR3: TGTGCCAGCAGGGGGGAAGCGGGGTACCAAGAGACCCAGTACTTC.

This clonotype was seen repeatedly, ten times or more. The V call is TRBV11-2, the J call TRBJ2-1, with a tentative D call TRBD2 (6 bases). Germline V gene data show CDR1 as SGHAT and CDR2 as FQNNGV. Between the trimmed V and J ends, which lost 5 bases and 8 bases, there was a span of 25 bases. The CDR3 loop spans 17 amino acids. The CDR3 loop is CASSPETTGGVIHEQFF. The CDR3 region has the DNA TGTGCCAGCAGCCCAGAGACTACCGGGGGTGTTATCCATGAGCAGTTCTTC.

This clonotype was observed at least ten times. V is TRBV30 and J is TRBJ1-6, with a tentative D call TRBD1 (6 bases). Deletions cut 0 bases from V and 8 bases from J, with 11 bases between. Germline CDR1 is GTSNPN and CDR2 is SVGIG (reference sequence). The CDR3 consists of 14 residues. The CDR3 loop reads CAWSVSRGDSPLHF. DNA of the CDR3: TGTGCCTGGAGTGTATCGAGGGGGGATTCACCCCTCCACTTT.

This clonotype has more than one count but fewer than ten. The chain uses TRBV19 and TRBJ1-5, with TRBD1 matching 9 bases. The CDR3 runs 16 residues. J gave up 3 bases and V 6 bases, and 9 bases lay outside the gene matches. The germline CDR1 and CDR2 sequences are LNHDA and SQIVND (reference sequence). The chain's CDR3 is CASRRGRQGDNQPQHF. The CDR3, as DNA: TGTGCCAGTAGACGGGGCCGACAGGGGGACAATCAGCCCCAGCATTTT.

The rearrangement uses TRBV7-8 and TRBJ2-5; D might be TRBD2 (5 bases). V lost 4 bases and J 6 bases, leaving 15 bases between the germline ends. The CDR3 runs to 14 residues. Germline V gene data show CDR1 as SGHVS and CDR2 as FQNEAQ. Here the CDR3 reads CASSYGAPGKTQYF. The DNA for the CDR3 is TGTGCCAGCAGCTACGGCGCCCCGGGGAAGACCCAGTACTTC.

A note on this clonotype: A junction boundary mismatches the germline segment, possibly from a read error. The chain links TRBV7-7 to TRBJ2-7; D is uncertain. Germline V gene data show CDR1 as SSHAT and CDR2 as FNYEAQ (reference sequence). The CDR3 is made up of 11 amino acids. The CDR3 coding sequence is TGTGCTAGCACTGCACCCTACGAGCAGTACTTC. Translation: CASTAPYEQYF.

In its sample, this clonotype is medium-sized. The chain carries TRBV18 and TRBJ2-6, with unresolved D. The germline V gene has CDR1 KGHSH and CDR2 LQKENI. The V gene lost 3 bases and the J gene lost 2 bases, with 8 bases spanning the gap. This CDR3 has 15 residues. Here the CDR3 DNA reads TGTGCCAGCTCACCGTCGGTCGCTGGGGCCAACGTCCTGACTTTC. Its protein is CASSPSVAGANVLTF. Full variable domain (outside the CDR3, taken from reference TRBV18 and TRBJ2-6): NAGVMQNPRHLVRRRGQEARLRCSPMKGHSHVYWYRQLPEEGLKFMVYLQKENIIDESGMPKERFSAEFPKEGPSILRIQQVVRGDSAAYFCASSPSVAGANVLTFGAGSRLTVL.

The sample holds many counts of this clonotype. This sequence joins TRBV10-3 and TRBJ2-6; TRBD1 aligns across 7 bases. Trimming removed 10 bases from V and 0 bases from J; junction bases left unmatched: 9. Germline loops: CDR1 ENHRY, CDR2 SYGVKD. This CDR3 has 16 amino acids. CDR3 protein: CATGQETFSGANVLTF. CDR3 coding DNA: TGTGCCACAGGACAGGAGACCTTCTCTGGGGCCAACGTCCTGACTTTC.

The chain joins TRBV28 to TRBJ2-7, with TRBD1 matching over 9 bases. This CDR3 is 14 amino acids long. V trimming: 6 bases; J trimming: 1 base; junction bases outside the gene matches: 4. CDR1 is MDHEN and CDR2 is SYDVKM in the germline V gene. This chain's CDR3 is CASRSGTGSYEQYF. CDR3 bases: TGTGCCAGCAGATCCGGGACAGGGTCCTACGAGCAGTACTTC.

This clonotype was seen many times. The J gene is TRBJ2-2, the V gene TRBV12-3 or TRBV12-4; D may be TRBD2 (6 bases). The CDR3 runs 13 residues. Deletions cut 6 bases from V and 6 bases from J, with 11 bases between. CDR3 protein: CASRWRGSGELFF. The CDR3, as DNA: TGTGCCAGCAGGTGGAGGGGATCCGGGGAGCTGTTTTTT.

The CDR3 loop is CASRGGSDPKYSGNTIYF. CDR3 in DNA: TGTGCCAGCAGGGGGGGCTCGGACCCAAAATACTCTGGAAACACCATATATTTT. The chain couples TRBV28 to TRBJ1-3; TRBD1 is a possible D gene (6 bases). V dropped 6 bases and J dropped 0 bases, with 21 bases sitting between them. CDR1 is MDHEN and CDR2 is SYDVKM in the germline V gene. The CDR3 is made up of 18 amino acids.

This clonotype was recorded at least ten times. The V call is TRBV9, the J call TRBJ1-5; no definite D call. Per germline, CDR1 SGDLS and CDR2 YYNGEE. V lost 0 bases and J 1 base, leaving 11 bases between the germline ends. This CDR3 spans 16 amino acids. The CDR3 DNA reads TGTGCCAGCAGCGTAGCTCTCGGAGAAAGCAATCAGCCCCAGCATTTT. Amino acids: CASSVALGESNQPQHF.

The sample holds many counts of this clonotype. V usage is TRBV20-1 and J usage is TRBJ2-7; D possibly corresponds to TRBD2 (6 bases). Germline-derived CDR1 and CDR2 are DFQATT and SNEGSKA (reference sequence). The CDR3 loop spans 17 amino acids. V was pared by 3 bases and J by 2 bases, with 23 bases between. CDR3 residues: CSASAPGLAYNTYEQYF. The CDR3 nucleotides are TGCAGTGCTAGCGCCCCAGGGCTAGCGTACAATACCTACGAGCAGTACTTC.

This clonotype was counted at least ten times. The V call is TRBV7-9, the J call TRBJ2-1, with TRBD1 identical over 7 bases. J was trimmed by 10 bases and V by 2 bases; bases with no gene match: 8. CDR3 size: 14 residues. CDR1 is SEHNR, CDR2 FQNEAQ, per germline (reference sequence). CDR3 loop: CASSLIGQVGEQFF. CDR3 DNA sequence: TGTGCCAGCAGCTTAATCGGACAGGTCGGCGAGCAGTTCTTC.

The rearrangement uses TRBV5-1 and TRBJ2-3, with D possibly matching TRBD2 (6 bases). The germline CDR1 and CDR2 sequences are SGHRS and YFSETQ. With 3 bases removed from V and 5 bases from J, the gap between germline ends came to 16 bases. CDR3 size: 15 residues. CDR3 sequence (DNA): TGCGCCAGCAGCTGGACTATCCTAGGTGGAGATACGCAGTATTTT. Amino acid sequence: CASSWTILGGDTQYF.

This clonotype was detected only a few times. The chain carries TRBV5-6 and TRBJ1-3, with D perhaps TRBD1 (5 bases). The V gene lost 1 base and the J gene lost 2 bases, with 7 bases spanning the gap. This CDR3 contains 14 residues. CDR1 and CDR2 (germline): SGHDT, YYEEEE. As DNA, the CDR3 is TGTGCCAGCAGCTTGTTGGGACCTGGAAACACCATATATTTT. It translates to CASSLLGPGNTIYF.

This clonotype has a handful of counts. The rearrangement joins TRBV7-2 to TRBJ2-5; no definite D call. There are 14 residues in the CDR3. CDR1 is SGHTA, CDR2 FQGNSA, per germline. V was trimmed by 4 bases and J by 2 bases, leaving 11 bases between them. The CDR3: CASSYRGPQETQYF. The CDR3 region has the DNA TGTGCCAGCAGCTATCGAGGCCCGCAAGAGACCCAGTACTTC.

There are many counts of this clonotype. V usage is TRBV5-1 and J usage is TRBJ1-1; no clear D gene. Trimming removed 4 bases from V and 1 base from J, with 14 bases in between. Looked up from germline, CDR1 is SGHRS and CDR2 is YFSETQ. CDR3 length: 15 amino acids. In DNA, the CDR3 is TGCGCCAGCAGCCCTGCCGGACGGAGGAACACTGAAGCTTTCTTT. This codes for CASSPAGRRNTEAFF.